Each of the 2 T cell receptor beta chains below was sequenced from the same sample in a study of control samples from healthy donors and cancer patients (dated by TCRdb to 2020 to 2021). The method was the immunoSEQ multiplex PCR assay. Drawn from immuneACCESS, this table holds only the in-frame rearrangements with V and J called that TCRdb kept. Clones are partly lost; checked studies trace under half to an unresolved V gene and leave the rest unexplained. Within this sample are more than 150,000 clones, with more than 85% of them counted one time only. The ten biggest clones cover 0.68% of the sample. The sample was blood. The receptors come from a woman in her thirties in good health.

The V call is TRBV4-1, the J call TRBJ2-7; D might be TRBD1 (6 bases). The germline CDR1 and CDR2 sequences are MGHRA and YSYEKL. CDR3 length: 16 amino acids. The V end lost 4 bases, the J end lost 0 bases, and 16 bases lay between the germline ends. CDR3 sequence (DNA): TGCGCCAGCAGCCGAGGCGGCGCAGGGGACTCCTACGAGCAGTACTTC. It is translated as CASSRGGAGDSYEQYF.

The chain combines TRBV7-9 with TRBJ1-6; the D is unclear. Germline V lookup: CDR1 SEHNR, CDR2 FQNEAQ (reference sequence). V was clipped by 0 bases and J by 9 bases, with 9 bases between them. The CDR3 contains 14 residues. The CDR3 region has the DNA TGTGCCAGCAGCTTAGCGGCCGCCGCTTCACCCCTCCACTTT. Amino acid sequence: CASSLAAAASPLHF.